The 20 T cell receptor beta chains below all came from one sample that was sequenced in a study of cytomegalovirus exposure and HLA in healthy donors. PCR involved 60 Vbeta and 13 Jbeta primers. Repertoires were generated with immunoSEQ multiplex PCR, while TCRdb's copy carries only in-frame clones and drops some. The sample carries roughly 130,000 clones, 75% to 85% recorded once. The sample consisted of PBMCs. These receptors were taken from a male donor in good health and CMV-seronegative.

The CDR3 protein is CASSSGTGGRYSNQPQHF. CDR3 nucleotides: TGTGCCAGCAGCTCGGGGACAGGGGGCCGCTATAGCAATCAGCCCCAGCATTTT. The chain carries TRBV7-9 and TRBJ1-5, with 12 bases that match TRBD1. CDR1 and CDR2 (germline): SEHNR, FQNEAQ (reference sequence). Trimming at V came to 4 bases and at J to 0 bases, leaving 7 bases not matched to a gene. There are 18 residues in the CDR3.

The chain has TRBV7-2 and TRBJ2-5, with 8 bases lining up with TRBD1. The end of the DNA fits TRBJ2-7 better, so the J call may be wrong. The germline V gene encodes CDR1 SGHTA and CDR2 FQGNSA. This CDR3 comprises 15 residues. The CDR3 bases are TGTGCCAGCAGCAAGGGACAGGTACCCTCCTACGAGCAGTACTTC. This translates into CASSKGQVPSYEQYF.

This rearrangement joins TRBV21-1 to TRBJ1-6; the table's D call, TRBD1, was not checked against the DNA. TRBV21-1 has pseudogene status. The CDR3 is 15 amino acids. DNA of the CDR3: TGTGCCAGCAGCAAAGGACAGGGAGTAAATTCACCCCTCCACTTT. Encoded protein: CASSKGQGVNSPLHF.

The gene calls are TRBV10-1 and TRBJ2-7, with TRBD1 matching over 10 bases. V shed 4 bases, J shed 6 bases, and the junction held 12 bases outside the gene matches. The CDR3 has 16 residues. CDR1 is WNHNN, CDR2 SYGVQD, per germline (reference sequence). CDR3 coding DNA: TGCGCCAGCAGTGTATCCGGGACAGGGGTTCCAGTCGAGCAGTACTTC. As protein: CASSVSGTGVPVEQYF.

The rearrangement links TRBV5-1 to TRBJ1-1; a possible D gene is TRBD1 (5 bases). From germline, CDR1 is SGHRS and CDR2 YFSETQ. V was trimmed by 1 base and J by 6 bases, leaving 19 bases between them. CDR3 length: 16 residues. The DNA for the CDR3 is TGCGCCAGCAGCTTGTTGGCGGGGGGTAAAGGCTCTGAAGCTTTCTTT. Translation: CASSLLAGGKGSEAFF. The variable domain in full, completed from reference TRBV5-1 and TRBJ1-1, reads KAGVTQTPRYLIKTRGQQVTLSCSPISGHRSVSWYQQTPGQGLQFLFEYFSETQRNKGNFPGRFSGRQFSNSRSEMNVSTLELGDSALYLCASSLLAGGKGSEAFFGQGTRLTVV.

The V and J genes are TRBV5-8 and TRBJ2-3; a possible D gene is TRBD2 (5 bases). The V gene's germline CDR1 is SGHTS and CDR2 YDEGEE. The CDR3 is 16 residues long. V was clipped by 2 bases and J by 1 base, with 14 bases between them. The CDR3 reads CASSFHVGAGTDTQYF. In DNA form, the CDR3 reads TGTGCCAGCAGCTTCCACGTGGGAGCGGGCACAGATACGCAGTATTTT.

Only a few counts were recorded for this clone. This chain joins TRBV19 and TRBJ1-1; 7 bases fit TRBD1. The V segment lost 5 bases and the J segment 4 bases; nucleotides outside the gene matches: 7. Germline CDR1 reads LNHDA; CDR2 reads SQIVND (reference sequence). The CDR3 totals 14 residues. The CDR3 sequence: CASSRTGRTTEAFF. CDR3 bases: TGTGCCAGTAGTCGGACAGGCCGTACCACTGAAGCTTTCTTT. Combining the CDR3 with reference TRBV19 and TRBJ1-1 gives the whole variable domain DGGITQSPKYLFRKEGQNVTLSCEQNLNHDAMYWYRQDPGQGLRLIYYSQIVNDFQKGDIAEGYSVSREKKESFPLTVTSAQKNPTAFYLCASSRTGRTTEAFFGQGTRLTVV.

This clone came up once. V gene TRBV10-1 combines with J gene TRBJ1-2; TRBD1 matches 7 bases. Germline values: CDR1 WNHNN, CDR2 SYGVQD (reference sequence). J was trimmed by 4 bases and V by 3 bases; bases with no gene match: 2. The CDR3 loop spans 13 amino acids. The CDR3 nucleotides are TGCGCCAGCAGTGAAGGGGGCTCCTATGGCTACACCTTC. Its translation: CASSEGGSYGYTF.

The CDR3 is CASSPRLSSTDTQYF. The CDR3 DNA reads as TGTGCCAGCAGCCCACGGTTATCTAGCACAGATACGCAGTATTTT. The rearrangement uses TRBV7-9 and TRBJ2-3; no reliable D call. The CDR3 totals 15 residues. V lost 5 bases and J 0 bases, leaving 12 bases between the germline ends. The germline CDR1 and CDR2 sequences are SEHNR and FQNEAQ (reference sequence).

The V gene is TRBV6-5, the J gene TRBJ2-3; no clear D gene. Trimming took off 8 bases at V and 6 bases at J, with 12 bases between the two ends. Germline CDR1 MNHEY, CDR2 SVGAGI. The CDR3 is 12 residues long. CDR3 DNA: TGTGCCAGCGGGCGCCGGCCGGATACGCAGTATTTT. It is translated as CASGRRPDTQYF.

The rearrangement links TRBV7-2 to TRBJ2-7; D is unresolved. Between the trimmed V and J ends, which lost 4 bases and 0 bases, there was a span of 10 bases. Germline CDR1 is SGHTA and CDR2 is FQGNSA. The CDR3 is 14 residues long. The CDR3 coding sequence is TGTGCCAGCAGCTCTTATATGAGCTCCTACGAGCAGTACTTC. This translates into CASSSYMSSYEQYF.

This chain joins TRBV27 and TRBJ2-7, with D possibly matching TRBD2 (6 bases). Trimming removed 3 bases at V and 2 bases at J, with 8 bases between. From germline, CDR1 is MNHEY and CDR2 SMNVEV (reference sequence). The CDR3 runs 13 residues. CDR3 sequence: CASSFGTAYEQYF. In nucleotides, the CDR3 is TGTGCCAGCAGTTTTGGGACTGCCTACGAGCAGTACTTC.

The V call is TRBV27, the J call TRBJ2-7; no definite D call. Germline V gene lookup returns CDR1 MNHEY and CDR2 SMNVEV (reference sequence). Trimming stripped 5 bases from V and 3 bases from J, with 5 bases between. The CDR3 has 11 residues. The CDR3 region is CASSHNYEQYF. DNA for the CDR3: TGTGCCAGCAGTCACAACTACGAGCAGTACTTC.

This chain links TRBV19 with TRBJ2-2; 11 positions agree with TRBD1. V was clipped by 6 bases and J by 6 bases; unmatched bases: 6. The CDR3 loop spans 15 amino acids. The germline V gene has CDR1 LNHDA and CDR2 SQIVND (reference sequence). CDR3 sequence reads: CASRPWDRGAGELFF. CDR3 in DNA: TGTGCCAGTAGACCCTGGGACAGGGGGGCCGGGGAGCTGTTTTTT. The full variable domain, rest sourced from reference TRBV19 and TRBJ2-2, is DGGITQSPKYLFRKEGQNVTLSCEQNLNHDAMYWYRQDPGQGLRLIYYSQIVNDFQKGDIAEGYSVSREKKESFPLTVTSAQKNPTAFYLCASRPWDRGAGELFFGEGSRLTVL.

This CDR3 is CASSEPMSGVEQYF. The CDR3 DNA follows: TGTGCCAGCAGTGAACCTATGTCCGGGGTCGAGCAGTACTTC. The chain links TRBV6-1 to TRBJ2-7, with D possibly matching TRBD2 (5 bases). Looked up from germline, CDR1 is MNHNS and CDR2 is SASEGT. V lost 2 bases and J lost 6, with 14 bases in between. This CDR3 has 14 amino acids.

Comments on this clone: One end of the junction does not line up with germline, which may come from a read error. The chain combines TRBV7-9 with TRBJ2-3; 9 nucleotides line up with TRBD1. The V gene's germline CDR1 is SEHNR and CDR2 FQNEAQ (reference sequence). This CDR3 has 15 amino acids. The CDR3 region is CSSSMDRGFVDTQYF. The DNA for the CDR3 is TGTTCCAGCAGCATGGACAGGGGATTCGTAGATACGCAGTATTTT.

Comments on this clone: At one end, the junction sequence differs from germline, possibly due to a read error. V and J are TRBV7-9 and TRBJ2-2, with a tentative D call TRBD2 (5 bases). CDR1 SEHNR and CDR2 FQNEAQ come from the germline V gene (reference sequence). The CDR3 has 18 residues. This CDR3 reads CSSSFRAHGRRPAGELFF. The CDR3 coding sequence is TGTTCCAGCAGCTTTAGGGCCCATGGCAGGAGGCCCGCCGGGGAGCTGTTTTTT.

This clone occurred a few times. This rearrangement joins TRBV18 to TRBJ2-5; a weak D match, TRBD2 (7 bases). CDR1 and CDR2 from the germline V gene are KGHSH and LQKENI. The CDR3 loop spans 17 amino acids. V lost 3 bases and J lost 0, with 17 bases in between. CDR3 loop: CASSPPRGGENQETQYF. CDR3 sequence (DNA): TGTGCCAGCTCACCCCCCCGAGGGGGGGAAAACCAAGAGACCCAGTACTTC.

The chain recombines TRBV7-9 with TRBJ1-1; D is perhaps TRBD1 (6 bases). The CDR3 is 14 residues long. The germline gives CDR1 SEHNR, CDR2 FQNEAQ (reference sequence). Trimming took off 4 bases at V and 9 bases at J, with 18 bases between the two ends. The CDR3 coding sequence is TGTGCCAGCAGCTCAAATACAGGGAGTGTTAAAGCTTTCTTT. Protein: CASSSNTGSVKAFF.

This rearrangement joins TRBV15 to TRBJ2-7, with D tentatively TRBD1 (6 bases). Germline CDR1 reads LNHNV; CDR2 reads YYDKDF (reference sequence). The CDR3 is 13 amino acids. Trimming stripped 5 bases from V and 4 bases from J, with 12 bases between. The CDR3: CATSSQGGYEQYF. In DNA form, the CDR3 reads TGTGCCACCAGCTCTCAAGGGGGTTACGAGCAGTACTTC.